A selection of T cell receptor beta chains follows, all from one sample in a study of shared clonotypes between healthy human individuals. Libraries were prepared by immunoSEQ multiplex PCR; TCRdb keeps only in-frame clonotypes and omits some of them. This sample has 300,000 to 400,000 clones, with roughly 70% found just once. The sample consisted of memory CD4+ T cells sorted from blood. The receptors here all came from a man aged 25 to 40 in good health. Each CDR3 is given with its conserved first and last residue. A D gene is named only where the DNA matches it firmly. Expanded clones are given a class, and other clones once, few, many or no size at all.

>TRBJ1-1|17|once|TRBD1|TRBV5-1
CASSLPTGVRMNTEAFF
TGCGCCAGCAGCCTCCCAACAGGGGTTAGAATGAACACTGAAGCTTTCTTT
>TRBJ2-5|16|few|NA|TRBV7-7
CASSVRGDGLQETQYF
TGTGCTAGCAGCGTGAGGGGGGACGGACTTCAAGAGACCCAGTACTTC
>TRBJ2-2|19|NA|TRBD2|TRBV4-1
CASSQDHPIASGSLGELFF
TGCGCCAGCAGCCAAGATCACCCCATCGCTAGCGGGAGTCTCGGGGAGCTGTTTTTT
>TRBJ2-3|16|NA|TRBD2|TRBV7-9
CASSWTSGSSSDTQYF
TGTGCCAGCAGCTGGACTAGCGGGAGTTCTTCAGATACGCAGTATTTT
>TRBJ2-7|14|few|TRBD2|TRBV5-1
CASSLSGSSYEQYF
TGCGCCAGCAGCTTGAGCGGGAGCTCCTACGAGCAGTACTTC
>TRBJ2-7|13|once|NA|TRBV4-1
CASSQGLGGEQYF
TGCGCCAGCAGCCAAGGGTTAGGAGGCGAGCAGTACTTC
>TRBJ2-1|18|NA|TRBD2|TRBV11-2
CASSLAVASGTGGNEQFF
TGTGCCAGCAGCTTAGCAGTGGCTAGCGGGACGGGGGGCAATGAGCAGTTCTTC
>TRBJ2-3|13|NA|NA|TRBV7-9
CASSLVQKNTQYF
TGTGCCAGCAGCTTAGTGCAGAAGAATACGCAGTATTTT
>TRBJ2-3|20|NA|NA|TRBV4-1
CASSQRAKGDLLQRTDTQYF
TGCGCCAGCAGCCAAAGGGCGAAGGGGGACCTACTCCAGCGCACAGATACGCAGTATTTT
>TRBJ2-7|15|NA|TRBD1|TRBV11-3
CASSTSGTVGDEQYF
TGTGCCAGCAGCACCTCCGGGACAGTAGGGGACGAGCAGTACTTC
>TRBJ1-4|14|NA|TRBD1|TRBV10-3
CAISKGQANEKLFF
TGTGCCATCAGCAAGGGACAGGCTAATGAAAAACTGTTTTTT
>TRBJ2-1|16|NA|TRBD1|TRBV28
CASSSYNDRDYNEQFF
TGTGCCAGCAGCTCTTATAACGACAGGGACTACAATGAGCAGTTCTTC
>TRBJ2-1|13|NA|TRBD1|TRBV6-1
CASRWTGSDEQFF
TGTGCCAGCAGGTGGACAGGCTCCGATGAGCAGTTCTTC
>TRBJ2-1|12|once|TRBD2|TRBV10-1
CASSDRGDEQFF
TGCGCCAGCAGTGACCGGGGGGATGAGCAGTTCTTC
>TRBJ2-3|19|NA|NA|TRBV12-1
CASRNPGERKWYGTDTQYF
TGTGCCAGCAGGAATCCCGGCGAGCGGAAATGGTACGGCACAGATACGCAGTATTTT
>TRBJ2-7|15|NA|TRBD2|TRBV9
CASSPGAGSSYEQYF
TGTGCCAGCAGCCCCGGAGCGGGAAGCTCCTACGAGCAGTACTTC
>TRBJ1-5|15|NA|NA|TRBV27
CASSSQGKGWQPQHF
TGTGCCAGCAGTTCGCAGGGAAAGGGATGGCAGCCCCAGCATTTT
>TRBJ2-2|14|NA|NA|TRBV2
CASKGGPNTGELFF
TGTGCCAGCAAAGGGGGGCCGAACACCGGGGAGCTGTTTTTT
>TRBJ2-7|15|NA|TRBD2|TRBV29-1
CSVEGTSLSLHEQYF
TGCAGCGTTGAAGGGACTAGCCTGAGTCTTCACGAGCAGTACTTC
>TRBJ1-3|14|NA|TRBD1|TRBV6-6
CASSPDRVRNTIYF
TGTGCCAGCAGTCCGGACAGGGTTAGAAACACCATATATTTT
>TRBJ1-2|17|NA|NA|TRBV7-9
CASSLAVGGVGVYGYTF
TGTGCCAGCAGCTTAGCGGTGGGGGGCGTTGGAGTCTATGGCTACACCTTC
>TRBJ2-1|15|NA|NA|TRBV5-1
CASSGRPAAADEQFF
TGCGCCAGCTCGGGGAGGCCAGCCGCCGCCGATGAGCAGTTCTTC
>TRBJ2-6|14|NA|TRBD1|TRBV18
CASSTGVGANVLTF
TGTGCCAGCTCGACAGGGGTCGGGGCCAACGTCCTGACTTTC
>TRBJ2-1|15|few|NA|TRBV7-8
CASSTSPGTYNEQFF
TGTGCCAGCAGCACGTCCCCCGGTACCTACAATGAGCAGTTCTTC
>TRBJ1-5|17|NA|NA|TRBV15
CATSRDGGFGSNQPQHF
TGTGCCACCAGCAGAGATGGAGGGTTCGGGAGCAATCAGCCCCAGCATTTT
>TRBJ2-1|16|once|TRBD1|TRBV19
CASSTQGALQGSLQFF
TGTGCCAGTAGCACCCAGGGGGCTCTCCAGGGTTCTCTGCAGTTCTTC
>TRBJ2-5|14|few|NA|TRBV29-1
CSAPVAGITETQYF
TGCAGCGCCCCCGTTGCGGGGATAACAGAGACCCAGTACTTC
>TRBJ1-2|16|NA|TRBD1|TRBV28
CASSLWGTASNYGYTF
TGTGCCAGCAGTTTATGGGGGACAGCTTCTAACTATGGCTACACCTTC
>TRBJ2-1|15|once|TRBD2|TRBV6-4
CASSVSSGGGNEQFF
TGTGCCAGCAGCGTATCTAGCGGAGGCGGCAATGAGCAGTTCTTC
>TRBJ2-7|14|NA|TRBD1|TRBV7-2
CASSPQGARNEQYF
TGTGCCAGCAGCCCGCAGGGGGCGCGGAACGAGCAGTACTTC
>TRBJ2-1|15|NA|NA|TRBV30
CAWSVGWDQNNEQFF
TGTGCCTGGAGTGTTGGGTGGGACCAGAACAATGAGCAGTTCTTC
>TRBJ2-2|16|NA|NA|TRBV7-2
CASSLSWNLNTGELFF
TGTGCCAGCAGCTTAAGTTGGAACCTAAACACCGGGGAGCTGTTTTTT
>TRBJ1-4|15|once|NA|TRBV25-1
CASSEYQWQNEKLFF
TGTGCCAGCAGTGAATATCAATGGCAGAATGAAAAACTGTTTTTT
>TRBJ2-5|12|NA|TRBD2|TRBV30
CAWGTSDETQYF
TGTGCCTGGGGGACTAGCGATGAGACCCAGTACTTC
>TRBJ2-7|11|NA|TRBD1|TRBV18
CASSPGQGKYF
TGTGCCAGCTCACCGGGACAGGGAAAGTACTTC
>TRBJ2-7|15|NA|TRBD2|TRBV10-2
CASSPGLAVTYEQYF
TGCGCCAGCAGCCCGGGACTAGCGGTAACCTACGAGCAGTACTTC
>TRBJ1-5|14|NA|NA|TRBV18
CASSLTGSNQPQHF
TGTGCCAGCTCACTTACAGGGAGCAATCAGCCCCAGCATTTT
>TRBJ2-2|19|NA|TRBD2|TRBV15
CATSRDRAAGGTNTGELFF
TGTGCCACCAGCAGAGATCGGGCAGCGGGAGGGACGAACACCGGGGAGCTGTTTTTT
>TRBJ2-7|13|NA|NA|TRBV29-1
CSVTAGSDYEQYF
TGCAGCGTTACAGCAGGGAGCGACTACGAGCAGTACTTC
>TRBJ2-1|14|NA|NA|TRBV2
CASSDAGPAGEQFF
TGTGCCAGCAGTGACGCAGGTCCGGCCGGTGAGCAGTTCTTC
>TRBJ2-3|15|NA|TRBD1|TRBV27
CASKSRGHGTDTQYF
TGTGCCAGCAAAAGCAGGGGGCACGGCACAGATACGCAGTATTTT
>TRBJ1-1|14|NA|NA|TRBV9
CASSVGPENTEAFF
TGTGCCAGCAGCGTAGGCCCCGAGAACACTGAAGCTTTCTTT
>TRBJ2-3|17|NA|TRBD1|TRBV11-3
CASSARQGRTSTDTQYF
TGTGCCAGCAGCGCAAGACAGGGGCGAACTAGCACAGATACGCAGTATTTT
>TRBJ2-7|12|few|NA|TRBV18
CASSPASYEQYF
TGTGCCAGCTCACCAGCCTCCTACGAGCAGTACTTC
>TRBJ1-1|13|NA|NA|TRBV18
CASSPGGNTEAFF
TGTGCCAGCTCACCAGGGGGTAACACTGAAGCTTTCTTT
>TRBJ2-3|10|NA|NA|TRBV29-1
CSAGVDTQYF
TGCAGCGCGGGGGTAGATACGCAGTATTTT
>TRBJ2-7|15|NA|TRBD1|TRBV5-7
CASSISGTGTHEQYF
TGTGCCAGCAGCATATCCGGGACAGGGACCCACGAGCAGTACTTC
>TRBJ1-1|10|NA|NA|TRBV7-9
CPTRDTEAFF
TGTCCCACACGGGACACTGAAGCTTTCTTT
>TRBJ2-2|15|NA|TRBD1|TRBV11-2
CASSPDRVHTGELFF
TGTGCCAGCAGCCCAGACAGGGTTCACACCGGGGAGCTGTTTTTT
>TRBJ2-7|15|NA|NA|TRBV27
CASSLFLGRTYEQYF
TGTGCCAGCAGTTTATTCCTGGGCAGAACCTACGAGCAGTACTTC
>TRBJ2-7|15|few|NA|TRBV9
CASSVGSASSYEQYF
TGTGCCAGCAGCGTAGGATCCGCGAGCTCCTACGAGCAGTACTTC
>TRBJ2-3|14|NA|TRBD1|TRBV10-3
CATTGQGTTDTQYF
TGTGCCACGACCGGACAGGGGACAACAGATACGCAGTATTTT
>TRBJ1-1|11|few|NA|TRBV2
CASSQTGGAFF
TGTGCCAGCAGTCAAACAGGTGGAGCTTTCTTT
>TRBJ2-7|13|NA|NA|TRBV28
CASSFHNRRGQYF
TGTGCCAGCAGTTTCCATAATAGACGGGGGCAGTACTTC